This TCR beta chain derives from a study of long-term antiretroviral therapy in people with HIV. Overall study context: The oldest samples precede the 2015 immediate-ART recommendation by about a decade.

One or more pre-ART and two or more post-ART PBMC samples were available from each donor. This clone was detected only a few times. Its specificity is not known. Notes on the study in general: Pre-ART expanded clones dominated the repertoire at every time point.

CDR1 is MDHEN and CDR2 is SYDVKM in the germline V gene. This CDR3 is 16 amino acids long. V lost 4 bases, J lost 2 bases, and 14 bases lay in between. Version v3.0 of the immunoSEQ assay ran at survey level. Clones were sequenced by immunoSEQ multiplex PCR, and TCRdb holds only the in-frame ones, with some missing. The sample shows roughly 40,000 clones, around nine tenths of them seen only once. V gene TRBV28 combines with J gene TRBJ1-4, with D unresolved. The receptor comes from a woman in her late teens or twenties with HIV. Sequences were derived from unsorted PBMCs, sampled just before starting antiretroviral therapy. The DNA of the CDR3 is TGTGCCAGCAGTTCCCTTGAGGGAGCGACTAATGAAAAACTGTTTTTT. As protein: CASSSLEGATNEKLFF. Looking up the rest from reference TRBV28 and TRBJ1-4 gives the full variable domain: DVKVTQSSRYLVKRTGEKVFLECVQDMDHENMFWYRQDPGLGLRLIYFSYDVKMKEKGDIPEGYSVSREKKERFSLILESASTNQTSMYLCASSSLEGATNEKLFFGSGTQLSVL.